The present T cell receptor (beta chain) was sequenced within a study of cytomegalovirus exposure and HLA in healthy donors. On the study more broadly: Inside one of the first data releases sat tens of millions of unique TCRs taken from HLA-typed donors. Study-wide points: Sequencing likely generated an artifact that appeared as a cluster of highly shared sequence variants. Several of the most significant clusters were apparently associated with common viral pathogens in a later analysis.

There are a few counts of this clone. Its specificity is unknown. Germline CDR1 is DFQATT and CDR2 is SNEGSKA (reference sequence). The CDR3 runs to 11 residues. The V gene lost 8 bases and the J gene lost 1 base, with 8 bases spanning the gap. The PCR ran on 60 Vbeta and 13 Jbeta primers. Only in-frame clones appear in the TCRdb table, and some are missing; sequencing was by immunoSEQ multiplex PCR. The sample shows 240,000 or so clones, around 80% of them seen only once. This sequence originates from a woman in her 40s in good health and CMV-seropositive. The sample taken for sequencing was PBMCs. The chain links TRBV20-1 to TRBJ2-5; the D gene is possibly TRBD1 (5 bases). The CDR3: CSLGAQETQYF. The DNA for the CDR3 is TGCAGTTTAGGGGCCCAAGAGACCCAGTACTTC.